The TCR beta chain under discussion was sequenced for a study of T cell repertoires in cytomegalovirus infection. Overall study: Shared public TCR beta signatures pointed to both CMV infection and a matching HLA type. The study, taken as a whole, reports: Dominant in the ex vivo response were TCR beta clonotypes restricted by HLA-C and specific for CMV.

This CDR3 contains 15 residues. Germline loops: CDR1 SGHRS, CDR2 YFSETQ. The germline V and J ends were trimmed by 0 bases and 2 bases, with 10 bases remaining between them. Concerning this clonotype: Its antigen is as yet unknown.

TCRdb redid the calling of the reads with MiXCR, one entry per CDR3 protein. The sample records 200,000 to 250,000 distinct CDR3 sequences, roughly an eighth being singletons. The rearrangement joins TRBV5-1 to TRBJ2-3, with TRBD1 as a possible D gene (6 bases). Sequenced sample: PBMCs. The clonotype originates from a human donor in good health (CMV status not recorded). Some clones in this sample may be carry-over from other donors' samples. This CDR3 is CASSLDQGPTDTQYF. The CDR3, as DNA: TGCGCCAGCAGCTTGGATCAGGGGCCCACAGATACGCAGTATTTT.